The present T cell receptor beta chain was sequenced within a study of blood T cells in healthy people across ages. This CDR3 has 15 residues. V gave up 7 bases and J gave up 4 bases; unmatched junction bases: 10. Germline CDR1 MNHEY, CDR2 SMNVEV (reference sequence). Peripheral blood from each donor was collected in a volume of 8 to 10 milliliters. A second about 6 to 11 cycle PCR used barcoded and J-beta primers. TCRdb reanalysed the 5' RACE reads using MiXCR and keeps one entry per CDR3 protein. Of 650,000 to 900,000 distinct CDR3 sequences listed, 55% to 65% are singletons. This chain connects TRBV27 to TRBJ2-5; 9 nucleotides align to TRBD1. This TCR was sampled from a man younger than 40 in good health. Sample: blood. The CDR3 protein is CASTETGGYVETQYF. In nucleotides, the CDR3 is TGTGCCAGCACCGAGACAGGGGGTTATGTAGAGACCCAGTACTTC.